There are many counts of the clone carrying this T cell receptor beta chain. Its antigen is not identified. These data originate in a study of T-cell reconstitution after alpha-beta-depleted transplantation in children. The authors prepared the TCRbeta library with unique molecular identifiers. One entry per CDR3 protein results from TCRdb running MiXCR on the PCR reads. Counted here are roughly 200,000 distinct CDR3 sequences, roughly 8.3% occurring once; the ten biggest clones make up about 40%. This CDR3 is built from 13 residues. Trimming cost V 3 bases and J 4 bases, with 7 bases left between them. Notes on the study in general: Expanded graft clones numbering several hundred reportedly gave rise to alpha-beta T cells about two months after transplant. Some patients' high day-60 TCRbeta diversity was attributed to recipient cells surviving conditioning. A year post-transplant, T-cell counts and diversity derived mostly from newly produced T cells.

Sequencing used PBMCs, mostly from graft donor cells, obtained 360 days after TCRalphabeta/CD19-depleted stem cell transplant. The J gene is TRBJ1-5, the V gene TRBV12-3 or TRBV12-4; D not resolved. This clonotype was sampled from a male patient aged 2-15 years who had a stem cell transplant for acute myeloid leukemia, so the T cells may come from the graft donor. CDR3 coding DNA: TGTGCCAGCAGTTTTCGAGTAAATCAGCCCCAGCATTTT. This gives the protein CASSFRVNQPQHF.